This T cell receptor (beta chain) appears in the sequencing data of a study of T-cell reconstitution after alpha-beta-depleted transplantation in children. A TCRbeta library incorporating unique molecular identifiers was prepared. One entry per CDR3 protein results from TCRdb running MiXCR on the PCR reads. The sample yields 150,000 to 200,000 distinct CDR3 sequences, roughly 7.5% seen once. This specimen was PBMCs from the stem cell graft donor, taken from the stem cell graft. The source is a human donor who donated a stem cell graft to a child with Wiskott-Aldrich syndrome.

CDR3 protein: CASSLVGDNEQFF. Here the CDR3 DNA reads TGTGCCAGTAGTCTTGTCGGAGACAATGAGCAGTTCTTC. The chain joins TRBV19 to TRBJ2-1; D remains ambiguous. Trimming removed 5 bases at V and 5 bases at J, with 10 bases between. This CDR3 has 13 amino acids. Germline values: CDR1 LNHDA, CDR2 SQIVND (reference sequence).